Each of the 22 T cell receptor beta chains below was sequenced from the same sample in a study of T cell repertoires in cytomegalovirus infection. TCRdb fed the reads into MiXCR, producing one record per CDR3 protein. The sample lists fewer than 550,000 distinct CDR3 sequences; 15% to 20% were seen once. The source material was CD8+ T cells from PBMCs. These receptors all stem from a human donor in good health (CMV status not recorded). Some clones in this sample may be carry-over from other donors' samples.

This clonotype has just a few counts. V gene TRBV28 combines with J gene TRBJ2-7; possibly TRBD1 for D (6 bases). This CDR3 has 14 residues. Trimming pared 3 bases from V and 1 base from J, leaving 10 bases between. CDR1 is MDHEN, CDR2 SYDVKM, per germline. The CDR3 is CASSFGDTSYEQYF. CDR3 bases: TGTGCCAGCAGTTTCGGGGACACTTCCTACGAGCAGTACTTC.

This clonotype has at least ten counts. The chain couples TRBV14 to TRBJ2-1; D unclear. CDR1 and CDR2 (germline): SGHDN, FVKESK. This CDR3 has 16 residues. The V end lost 0 bases, the J end lost 2 bases, and 11 bases lay between the germline ends. The CDR3 is CASSQDIKRPYNEQFF. Written as DNA, the CDR3 is TGTGCCAGCAGCCAAGATATCAAGCGACCCTACAATGAGCAGTTCTTC. The full variable domain, its missing parts supplied by reference TRBV14 and TRBJ2-1, is EAGVTQFPSHSVIEKGQTVTLRCDPISGHDNLYWYRRVMGKEIKFLLHFVKESKQDESGMPNNRFLAERTGGTYSTLKVQPAELEDSGVYFCASSQDIKRPYNEQFFGPGTRLTVL.

This clonotype has more than one count but fewer than ten. The J gene is TRBJ2-1, the V gene TRBV3-1; perhaps TRBD1 as D (5 bases). Trimming stripped 1 base from V and 6 bases from J, with 22 bases between. CDR1 LGHDT and CDR2 YNNKEL come from the germline V gene (reference sequence). The CDR3 sequence is 18 residues long. The CDR3: CASSQVITQGYPGNEQFF. As DNA, the CDR3 is TGTGCCAGCAGCCAAGTCATAACCCAGGGCTACCCAGGCAATGAGCAGTTCTTC.

The rearrangement links TRBV5-4 to TRBJ2-7, with TRBD1 matching 7 bases. With 4 bases clipped from V and 1 base from J, the junction kept 11 bases outside the gene matches. CDR1 SGHNT and CDR2 YYREEE come from the germline V gene (reference sequence). The CDR3 covers 16 residues. The CDR3 is CASSLPRQGRSYEQYF. The DNA of the CDR3 is TGTGCCAGCAGCCTGCCTCGACAGGGACGGTCCTACGAGCAGTACTTC. The whole variable domain, filled in from reference TRBV5-4 and TRBJ2-7, reads ETGVTQSPTHLIKTRGQQVTLRCSSQSGHNTVSWYQQALGQGPQFIFQYYREEENGRGNFPPRFSGLQFPNYSSELNVNALELDDSALYLCASSLPRQGRSYEQYFGPGTRLTVT.

The genes are TRBV5-5 and TRBJ1-5; perhaps TRBD1 as D (5 bases). The ends were cut back, 0 bases at V and 3 bases at J, with 10 bases in the middle. The CDR3 has 15 amino acids. Germline V CDR1 and CDR2: SGHKS, YYEKEE (reference sequence). The CDR3 is CASSLARGDNQPQHF. The CDR3 nucleotides are TGTGCCAGCAGCTTGGCGAGAGGGGACAATCAGCCCCAGCATTTT.

The chain is built from TRBV15 and TRBJ2-1; TRBD1 agrees at 9 bases. V gave up 3 bases and J gave up 10 bases; unmatched junction bases: 7. CDR3 length equals 14 residues. The germline V gene has CDR1 LNHNV and CDR2 YYDKDF (reference sequence). CDR3 nucleotides: TGTGCCACCAGCAGGGGAACCGGGACAGGGGAGCAGTTCTTC. It specifies CATSRGTGTGEQFF.

This clonotype has ten or more counts. The chain employs TRBV7-6 and TRBJ2-5, with TRBD1 matching over 8 bases. The length of the CDR3 is 15 residues. With 4 bases clipped from V and 5 bases from J, the junction kept 9 bases outside the gene matches. Germline V gene data show CDR1 as SGHVS and CDR2 as FNYEAQ. CDR3 region: CASSSTGGRFETQYF. In DNA form, the CDR3 reads TGTGCCAGCAGCTCAACAGGGGGAAGGTTTGAGACCCAGTACTTC. The full variable domain, in which reference TRBV7-6 and TRBJ2-5 provide the parts outside the CDR3, is GAGVSQSPRYKVTKRGQDVALRCDPISGHVSLYWYRQALGQGPEFLTYFNYEAQQDKSGLPNDRFSAERPEGSISTLTIQRTEQRDSAMYRCASSSTGGRFETQYFGPGTRLLVL.

The chain couples TRBV7-9 to TRBJ2-2; 8 bases align to TRBD1. Trimming cost V 4 bases and J 1 base; bases outside gene matches: 5. Germline V gives CDR1 SEHNR, CDR2 FQNEAQ (reference sequence). The CDR3 totals 16 residues. The CDR3 protein is CASSSTDRENTGELFF. Written as DNA, the CDR3 is TGTGCCAGCAGCTCGACGGACAGGGAGAACACCGGGGAGCTGTTTTTT. The full variable domain, its missing parts supplied by reference TRBV7-9 and TRBJ2-2, is DTGVSQNPRHKITKRGQNVTFRCDPISEHNRLYWYRQTLGQGPEFLTYFQNEAQLEKSRLLSDRFSAERPKGSFSTLEIQRTEQGDSAMYLCASSSTDRENTGELFFGEGSRLTVL.

The chain combines TRBV7-8 with TRBJ2-1, with D possibly matching TRBD2 (5 bases). This CDR3 comprises 15 residues. The germline V gene encodes CDR1 SGHVS and CDR2 FQNEAQ. The germline V and J ends were trimmed by 5 bases and 5 bases, with 16 bases remaining between them. CDR3 amino acids: CASSLPGGSDNEQFF. The CDR3 DNA is TGTGCCAGCAGCCTCCCGGGTGGGAGCGACAATGAGCAGTTCTTC.

This clonotype was seen more than once but under ten times. The chain uses TRBV5-1 and TRBJ1-2; the D gene is possibly TRBD1 (6 bases). The CDR3 contains 16 residues. V was trimmed by 0 bases and J by 3 bases, leaving 15 bases between them. Germline loops: CDR1 SGHRS, CDR2 YFSETQ. The CDR3 spells CASSLGPQQGDYGYTF. The DNA of the CDR3 is TGCGCCAGCAGCTTGGGACCCCAACAGGGAGACTATGGCTACACCTTC. Combining the CDR3 with reference TRBV5-1 and TRBJ1-2 gives the whole variable domain KAGVTQTPRYLIKTRGQQVTLSCSPISGHRSVSWYQQTPGQGLQFLFEYFSETQRNKGNFPGRFSGRQFSNSRSEMNVSTLELGDSALYLCASSLGPQQGDYGYTFGSGTRLTVV.

This clonotype was seen many times. The V gene is TRBV12-5, the J gene TRBJ2-7, with D perhaps matching TRBD1 (5 bases). The CDR3 has 13 residues. CDR1 is LGHNT and CDR2 is FRNRAP in the germline V gene. Trimming removed 6 bases at V and 0 bases at J, with 9 bases between. DNA for the CDR3: TGTGCTAGTGGCCCTCAGGGCTCCTACGAGCAGTACTTC. Translating gives CASGPQGSYEQYF.

Only one count was recorded for this clonotype. The rearrangement uses TRBV19 and TRBJ1-1; D not resolved. This CDR3 comprises 21 residues. V lost 1 base and J lost 3, with 30 bases in between. Germline V CDR1 and CDR2: LNHDA, SQIVND (reference sequence). CDR3 sequence (DNA): TGTGCCAGTAGTATAGCTCTACAGCTCAGGCTCCAGGAGGGAAAGTACACTGAAGCTTTCTTT. Encoded protein: CASSIALQLRLQEGKYTEAFF.

This clonotype has only a few counts. V is TRBV27 and J is TRBJ1-1; 9 positions agree with TRBD1. The J segment lost 4 bases and the V segment lost 5 bases, leaving 5 bases of the junction unmatched. The germline gives CDR1 MNHEY, CDR2 SMNVEV (reference sequence). This CDR3 is built from 14 residues. This chain's CDR3 is CASSRDRVGTEAFF. In DNA form, the CDR3 reads TGTGCCAGCAGTCGGGACAGGGTCGGCACTGAAGCTTTCTTT.

Ten or more counts support this clonotype. The chain uses TRBV2 and TRBJ2-5; 14 nucleotides match TRBD2. J was trimmed by 0 bases and V by 7 bases; bases with no gene match: 4. The CDR3 consists of 16 residues. Germline CDR1 reads SNHLY; CDR2 reads FYNNEI. The CDR3 reads CASIRLAGGYQETQYF. The CDR3 DNA is TGTGCCAGCATTCGACTAGCGGGGGGGTACCAAGAGACCCAGTACTTC.

V is TRBV5-8 and J is TRBJ1-1, with D hard to call. Trimming removed 0 bases at V and 2 bases at J, with 17 bases between. The germline V gene encodes CDR1 SGHTS and CDR2 YDEGEE. This CDR3 spans 17 amino acids. The CDR3 DNA follows: TGTGCCAGCAGCTTGGAACCCACACGAACCCTAAACACTGAAGCTTTCTTT. Amino acid sequence: CASSLEPTRTLNTEAFF. The whole variable domain, remainder taken from reference TRBV5-8 and TRBJ1-1, is EAGVTQSPTHLIKTRGQQATLRCSPISGHTSVYWYQQALGLGLQFLLWYDEGEERNRGNFPPRFSGRQFPNYSSELNVNALELEDSALYLCASSLEPTRTLNTEAFFGQGTRLTVV.

In DNA form, the CDR3 reads TGTGCCAGCATGGGGTGGGACAATGAGCAGTTCTTC. Translation: CASMGWDNEQFF. The genes are TRBV28 and TRBJ2-1; D unresolved. The V gene's germline CDR1 is MDHEN and CDR2 SYDVKM. Trimming left V 7 bases short and J 5 bases short, with 9 bases between. This CDR3 spans 12 amino acids.

This clonotype was picked up many times. V usage is TRBV11-1 and J usage is TRBJ1-2; possibly TRBD1 for D (5 bases). The germline V and J ends were trimmed by 1 base and 8 bases, with 11 bases remaining between them. The germline V gene has CDR1 SGHAT and CDR2 FQDESV (reference sequence). The CDR3 length is 13 residues. CDR3 coding DNA: TGTGCCAGCAGCTTAGAGGGAGGGGACGGCTACACCTTC. Protein: CASSLEGGDGYTF.

The chain couples TRBV20-1 to TRBJ2-1; 9 bases are shared with TRBD1. CDR1 and CDR2 (germline): DFQATT, SNEGSKA (reference sequence). V trimming: 4 bases; J trimming: 4 bases; junction bases outside the gene matches: 2. The CDR3 spans 13 residues. CDR3 in DNA: TGCAGTGCTAAGGACAGGGGTTACAATGAGCAGTTCTTC. Encoded protein: CSAKDRGYNEQFF.

This clonotype was observed a handful of times. The rearrangement joins TRBV6-6 to TRBJ2-1, with 7 bases fitting TRBD1. Germline V gene sequence: CDR1 MNHNY, CDR2 SVGAGI (reference sequence). The CDR3 is 17 residues long. V was pared by 9 bases and J by 6 bases, with 20 bases of the junction left unmatched. CDR3 loop: CASLYKVRDRIGNEQFF. CDR3 nucleotides: TGTGCCAGTCTGTATAAAGTTAGGGACAGAATAGGCAATGAGCAGTTCTTC.

The chain links TRBV28 to TRBJ2-7, with 7 bases fitting TRBD1. The CDR3 runs 15 residues. Germline values: CDR1 MDHEN, CDR2 SYDVKM. J gave up 2 bases and V 7 bases, and 11 bases lay outside the gene matches. The CDR3 DNA reads TGTGCCAGCAAGGGGCCGAGACAGGGAGCCTACGAGCAGTACTTC. Translating it yields CASKGPRQGAYEQYF.

This clonotype came up a few times. This chain connects TRBV13 to TRBJ1-4; D unresolved. Per germline, CDR1 PRHDT and CDR2 FYEKMQ (reference sequence). Trimming took off 5 bases at V and 8 bases at J, with 21 bases between the two ends. This CDR3 contains 16 residues. CDR3 residues: CASSHRTDTSMEKLFF. The CDR3 DNA follows: TGTGCCAGCAGCCACCGGACCGATACCTCAATGGAAAAACTGTTTTTT.

In its sample, this clonotype was seen many times. The chain has TRBV12-3 or TRBV12-4 and TRBJ2-1; D might be TRBD1 or TRBD2, each matching 5 bases. V lost 6 bases and J lost 8, with 29 bases in between. The CDR3 loop spans 18 amino acids. CDR3 sequence: CASRPPVGADKRVDEQFF. Written as DNA, the CDR3 is TGTGCCAGCAGGCCCCCCGTCGGGGCAGATAAGAGGGTGGATGAGCAGTTCTTC.